A selection of T cell receptor beta chains follows, all from one sample in a study of CD8 T cells in Susac syndrome. TCRdb independently ran MiXCR on the immunoSEQ multiplex PCR reads; one entry per CDR3 protein. Of 95,000 to 150,000 distinct CDR3 sequences listed, roughly 94% are singletons. The material sequenced was CD8+ T cells from PBMCs. The origin of the receptors is a human donor with Susac syndrome. The CDR3 runs from the conserved cysteine through the conserved F or W. The D gene is left open where the match is weak. Clone size is not always given. Where it is, it says once, few, many or a class for expanded clones.

len: 16; v_gene: TRBV2; abundance: once; d_gene: TRBD2; j_gene: TRBJ2-5; CDR3aa: CASSEVAGGNGETQYF; CDR3nt: TGTGCCAGCAGTGAAGTGGCGGGGGGGAACGGGGAGACCCAGTACTTC
len: 12; v_gene: TRBV7-9; abundance: once; d_gene: .; j_gene: TRBJ2-7; CDR3aa: CASSRRRDEQYF; CDR3nt: TGTGCCAGCAGCCGAAGAAGAGACGAGCAGTACTTC
len: 13; v_gene: TRBV30; abundance: .; d_gene: .; j_gene: TRBJ2-2; CDR3aa: CAWNWGHTGELFF; CDR3nt: TGTGCCTGGAACTGGGGGCACACCGGGGAGCTGTTTTTT
len: 14; v_gene: TRBV27; abundance: .; d_gene: TRBD1; j_gene: TRBJ1-2; CDR3aa: CASSVAGQGNGYTF; CDR3nt: TGTGCCAGCAGTGTAGCGGGACAGGGGAATGGCTACACCTTC
len: 14; v_gene: TRBV10-2; abundance: .; d_gene: .; j_gene: TRBJ2-7; CDR3aa: CASSEVPARGEQYF; CDR3nt: TGCGCCAGCAGCGAAGTCCCGGCCCGGGGGGAGCAGTACTTC
len: 15; v_gene: TRBV9; abundance: .; d_gene: .; j_gene: TRBJ1-1; CDR3aa: CASSVALAGNTEAFF; CDR3nt: TGTGCCAGCAGCGTAGCTTTGGCGGGGAACACTGAAGCTTTCTTT
len: 16; v_gene: TRBV3-1; abundance: .; d_gene: TRBD2; j_gene: TRBJ2-3; CDR3aa: CASSQQRGGYTDTQYF; CDR3nt: TGTGCCAGCAGCCAACAGCGGGGGGGATACACAGATACGCAGTATTTT
len: 17; v_gene: TRBV7-9; abundance: .; d_gene: .; j_gene: TRBJ2-4; CDR3aa: CASSSTAGFSPKNIQYF; CDR3nt: TGTGCCAGCAGCTCCACGGCTGGGTTTAGTCCCAAAAACATTCAGTACTTC
len: 15; v_gene: TRBV4-1; abundance: .; d_gene: TRBD1; j_gene: TRBJ1-2; CDR3aa: CASSPGDRLNYGYTF; CDR3nt: TGCGCCAGCAGCCCTGGGGACAGACTTAACTATGGCTACACCTTC
len: 12; v_gene: TRBV5-5; abundance: .; d_gene: .; j_gene: TRBJ2-1; CDR3aa: CASSLFGNEQFF; CDR3nt: TGTGCCAGCAGCCTTTTTGGCAATGAGCAGTTCTTC
len: 14; v_gene: TRBV20-1; abundance: .; d_gene: .; j_gene: TRBJ2-1; CDR3aa: CSARDTDGYNEQFF; CDR3nt: TGCAGTGCTAGGGACACGGACGGCTACAATGAGCAGTTCTTC
len: 16; v_gene: TRBV6-6; abundance: .; d_gene: TRBD1; j_gene: TRBJ1-4; CDR3aa: CASSRGTGFTNEKLFF; CDR3nt: TGTGCCAGCAGCCGAGGGACAGGCTTTACCAATGAAAAACTGTTTTTT
len: 13; v_gene: TRBV7-3; abundance: .; d_gene: .; j_gene: TRBJ2-7; CDR3aa: CASSLWANYEQYF; CDR3nt: TGTGCCAGCAGCTTATGGGCTAACTACGAGCAGTACTTC
len: 14; v_gene: TRBV4-2; abundance: once; d_gene: TRBD1; j_gene: TRBJ2-7; CDR3aa: CASTSTEDRSEQYF; CDR3nt: TGTGCCAGCACCTCAACGGAGGACAGGTCGGAGCAGTACTTC
len: 14; v_gene: TRBV7-9; abundance: .; d_gene: .; j_gene: TRBJ1-5; CDR3aa: CASSSGESNQPQHF; CDR3nt: TGTGCCAGCAGCTCCGGGGAGAGCAATCAGCCCCAGCATTTT
len: 12; v_gene: TRBV20-1; abundance: .; d_gene: .; j_gene: TRBJ2-7; CDR3aa: CSATTGSYEQYF; CDR3nt: TGCAGTGCTACCACAGGGTCCTACGAGCAGTACTTC
len: 11; v_gene: TRBV29-1; abundance: .; d_gene: .; j_gene: TRBJ1-2; CDR3aa: CTFASVHGYTF; CDR3nt: TGCACCTTCGCTTCGGTTCATGGCTACACCTTC
len: 16; v_gene: TRBV19; abundance: .; d_gene: TRBD1; j_gene: TRBJ2-1; CDR3aa: CASSPLRTGAYNEQFF; CDR3nt: TGTGCCAGTAGTCCCCTAAGGACAGGGGCCTACAATGAGCAGTTCTTC
len: 13; v_gene: TRBV30; abundance: .; d_gene: .; j_gene: TRBJ2-7; CDR3aa: CAWSVGNTYEQYF; CDR3nt: TGTGCCTGGAGTGTGGGGAATACCTACGAGCAGTACTTC
len: 13; v_gene: TRBV6-5; abundance: .; d_gene: .; j_gene: TRBJ2-5; CDR3aa: CDSSYTGVETQYF; CDR3nt: TGTGACAGCAGTTATACAGGAGTGGAGACCCAGTACTTC